This passage covers 25 T cell receptor beta chains from one sample sequenced in a study of blood T cells in healthy people across ages. With a J-beta primer mix and a sample-barcoded 5' primer, a second PCR ran about 7 to 12 cycles. Each CDR3 protein gets one entry after TCRdb re-called the 5' RACE reads with MiXCR. The table lists under 850,000 distinct CDR3 sequences, around 36% of them singletons. The source material was blood. These receptors were collected from a man aged 18 to 30 in good health.

In its sample, this clonotype was seen a few times. Written as DNA, the CDR3 is TGTGCCAGCAGTGAAGTGGAGGGTGGCAGCTCTGCTGAAGCTTTCTTT. It translates to CASSEVEGGSSAEAFF. V gene TRBV25-1 combines with J gene TRBJ1-1; D is unresolved. CDR3 size: 16 residues. CDR1 and CDR2 from the germline V gene are MGHDK and SYGVNS. V dropped 2 bases and J dropped 6 bases, with 19 bases sitting between them.

In DNA, the CDR3 is TGTGCCAGCAGTGGGCGGGGACAGACAGTTCAAGAGACCCAGTACTTC. Protein: CASSGRGQTVQETQYF. The gene calls are TRBV25-1 and TRBJ2-5; possible D gene TRBD1, 7 bases. Germline V CDR1 and CDR2: MGHDK, SYGVNS. With 4 bases removed from V and 2 bases from J, the gap between germline ends came to 17 bases. The length of the CDR3 is 16 residues. Filled out from reference TRBV25-1 and TRBJ2-5, the complete variable domain reads EADIYQTPRYLVIGTGKKITLECSQTMGHDKMYWYQQDPGMELHLIHYSYGVNSTEKGDLSSESTVSRIRTEHFPLTLESARPSHTSQYLCASSGRGQTVQETQYFGPGTRLLVL.

In its sample, this clonotype was seen many times. The V gene is TRBV10-3, the J gene TRBJ2-6, with D perhaps being TRBD1 or TRBD2 (5 bases each). The CDR3 is 16 residues long. Germline CDR1 reads ENHRY; CDR2 reads SYGVKD. The germline V and J ends were trimmed by 6 bases and 0 bases, with 12 bases remaining between them. Here the CDR3 reads CAISGTGSSGANVLTF. The CDR3 coding sequence is TGTGCCATCAGCGGGACGGGCAGCTCTGGGGCCAACGTCCTGACTTTC.

This chain connects TRBV10-3 to TRBJ1-5, with a weak D call TRBD1 (5 bases). Germline loops: CDR1 ENHRY, CDR2 SYGVKD. CDR3 length: 14 amino acids. V was clipped by 8 bases and J by 1 base, with 12 bases between them. The CDR3 region is CAIWGGDSNQPQHF. The DNA of the CDR3 is TGTGCCATCTGGGGTGGGGACAGCAATCAGCCCCAGCATTTT.

The chain employs TRBV6-5 and TRBJ2-5; 11 bases agree with TRBD1. The DNA end favors TRBJ2-1, so the J call may be wrong. There are 16 residues in the CDR3. Germline V lookup: CDR1 MNHEY, CDR2 SVGAGI. CDR3 coding DNA: TGTGCCAGCAGTACGGGACAGGGGGGCACTTGGGTAACCCAGTTCTTC. This gives the protein CASSTGQGGTWVTQFF.

The genes are TRBV9 and TRBJ2-3; 8 bases line up with TRBD2. This CDR3 has 16 amino acids. The trim removed 7 bases at V and 1 base at J, leaving 11 bases unmatched. Germline V gene sequence: CDR1 SGDLS, CDR2 YYNGEE. This CDR3 is CASCASGGRGTDTQYF. The DNA of the CDR3 is TGTGCCAGCTGCGCCTCGGGGGGGCGCGGCACAGATACGCAGTATTTT.

Many counts were recorded for this clonotype. J is TRBJ1-2 and V is TRBV10-3; D is unresolved. Germline values: CDR1 ENHRY, CDR2 SYGVKD. This CDR3 region has 11 residues. Deletions cut 8 bases from V and 7 bases from J, with 11 bases between. Here the CDR3 reads CAIPAGSGYTF. The DNA for the CDR3 is TGTGCCATCCCGGCAGGCTCTGGCTACACCTTC.

The table lists this clonotype with many counts. This chain links TRBV10-3 with TRBJ1-2; 7 positions agree with TRBD1. Unmatched junction bases numbered 10, after V lost 6 bases and J lost 0 bases. CDR3 length: 16 amino acids. Germline CDR1 and CDR2: ENHRY and SYGVKD. In nucleotides, the CDR3 is TGTGCCATCAGGACCGGGACAGCGGTGGCTAACTATGGCTACACCTTC. Protein: CAIRTGTAVANYGYTF.

This rearrangement joins TRBV2 to TRBJ1-2; D is ambiguous. V gave up 8 bases and J gave up 4 bases, with 20 bases separating them. CDR1 and CDR2 from the germline V gene are SNHLY and FYNNEI. CDR3 length: 15 amino acids. CDR3 in amino acids: CASRKLASSGYGYTF. The CDR3 DNA follows: TGTGCCAGCCGTAAGCTGGCCTCTTCGGGCTATGGCTACACCTTC.

The chain uses TRBV5-1 and TRBJ1-6; D uncertain. The V and J ends lost 1 base and 9 bases respectively, with 8 bases between them. CDR3 size: 13 residues. CDR1 and CDR2 from the germline V gene are SGHRS and YFSETQ. The DNA of the CDR3 is TGCGCCAGCAGCTTGACGCCCGGTTCACCCCTCCACTTT. Its protein product is CASSLTPGSPLHF.

This clonotype has only one observation. V and J are TRBV28 and TRBJ2-1, with 7 bases fitting TRBD1. The CDR3 extends over 12 amino acids. V dropped 7 bases and J dropped 7; count of bases not matched to a gene: 4. Germline CDR1 MDHEN, CDR2 SYDVKM. The CDR3 protein is CASIQGVNEQFF. For the CDR3, the DNA is TGTGCCAGCATTCAGGGGGTAAATGAGCAGTTCTTC.

Notes on this clonotype: A junction boundary mismatches the germline segment, possibly from a read error. V usage is TRBV6-2 or TRBV6-3 and J usage is TRBJ2-5; 8 nucleotides align to TRBD1. This CDR3 is 16 amino acids long. Germline V gene sequence: CDR1 MNHEY, CDR2 SVGEGT. CDR3 in amino acids: CAGSDLGQVGQETQYF. The CDR3 DNA is TGTGCCGGCAGTGACCTGGGACAGGTCGGCCAAGAGACCCAGTACTTC.

The table lists this clonotype with many counts. Compared with germline, one end of the junction differs, possibly owing to a read error. V is TRBV3-1 and J is TRBJ2-3; maybe TRBD2 (6 bases). CDR3 size: 15 residues. Per germline, CDR1 LGHDT and CDR2 YNNKEL (reference sequence). The CDR3 DNA reads as TGCGCCAGCAGCCAAGTCGGGGGAAGCACAGATACGCAGTATTTT. It codes for CASSQVGGSTDTQYF.

This clonotype showed up just once. The chain recombines TRBV24-1 with TRBJ2-1; D gene unclear. This CDR3 has 17 residues. V was shortened by 1 base and J by 0 bases, with 12 bases between the two germline ends. Germline V gene data show CDR1 as KGHDR and CDR2 as SFDVKD. CDR3 sequence: CATSDFPAGSSYNEQFF. The CDR3 DNA sequence: TGTGCCACCAGTGATTTCCCGGCAGGCAGCTCCTACAATGAGCAGTTCTTC.

In its sample, this clonotype was seen many times. This chain uses TRBV25-1 with TRBJ2-1; D not certain. The CDR3 is 15 residues long. Germline V gene data show CDR1 as MGHDK and CDR2 as SYGVNS. V dropped 4 bases and J dropped 1 base, with 11 bases sitting between them. Here the CDR3 reads CASSVGIGSYNEQFF. The DNA for the CDR3 is TGTGCCAGCAGTGTGGGGATAGGGTCCTACAATGAGCAGTTCTTC.

V and J are TRBV29-1 and TRBJ2-7; the match to TRBD1 covers 7 bases. Germline trimming cut 0 bases from V and 6 bases from J; bases unmatched to any gene: 11. Germline V CDR1 and CDR2: SQVTM, ANQGSEA. This CDR3 comprises 15 residues. The CDR3 region has the DNA TGCAGCGTTGAAGAATACAGGGGTCGAGTGGCCGAGCAGTACTTC. Its protein product is CSVEEYRGRVAEQYF.

This clonotype has just a few counts. This chain uses TRBV12-3 or TRBV12-4 with TRBJ1-2; D gene unclear. The CDR3 covers 14 residues. With 6 bases removed from V and 8 bases from J, the gap between germline ends came to 19 bases. The CDR3 nucleotides are TGTGCCAGCAGCCAGGCAGTTTATGAGCGGGGCTACACCTTC. Translating it yields CASSQAVYERGYTF.

The chain's CDR3 is CASGSGQGAGDEQFF. The DNA of the CDR3 is TGTGCCAGCGGTTCGGGACAGGGGGCGGGCGATGAGCAGTTCTTC. V and J are TRBV9 and TRBJ2-1; 12 bases line up with TRBD1. The V and J ends lost 7 bases and 8 bases, in that order; junction bases with no gene match: 10. The CDR3 contains 15 residues. CDR1 SGDLS and CDR2 YYNGEE come from the germline V gene. Full variable domain (outside the CDR3, taken from reference TRBV9 and TRBJ2-1): DSGVTQTPKHLITATGQRVTLRCSPRSGDLSVYWYQQSLDQGLQFLIQYYNGEERAKGNILERFSAQQFPDLHSELNLSSLELGDSALYFCASGSGQGAGDEQFFGPGTRLTVL.

This chain links TRBV6-1 with TRBJ1-5; no definite D call. The V gene's germline CDR1 is MNHNS and CDR2 SASEGT. The CDR3 covers 14 residues. V dropped 8 bases and J dropped 0 bases, with 11 bases sitting between them. CDR3 residues: CASLTDYSNQPQHF. CDR3 DNA sequence: TGTGCCAGCTTGACGGATTATAGCAATCAGCCCCAGCATTTT.

The V gene is TRBV6-2 or TRBV6-3, the J gene TRBJ1-1, with 8 nucleotides matching TRBD1. V lost 2 bases to trimming and J lost 7 bases; unmatched junction nucleotides: 3. This CDR3 spans 13 amino acids. Per the germline V gene, CDR1 is MNHEY and CDR2 is SVGEGT. The CDR3 here is CASSYGGQGEAFF. The CDR3 bases are TGTGCCAGCAGTTACGGTGGACAGGGTGAAGCTTTCTTT.

This clonotype occurred a few times. V is TRBV7-2 and J is TRBJ2-5, with 8 bases matching TRBD2. The trim removed 2 bases at V and 2 bases at J, leaving 7 bases unmatched. The CDR3 spans 16 residues. The germline CDR1 and CDR2 sequences are SGHTA and FQGNSA. CDR3 sequence (DNA): TGTGCCAGCAGCTTACGGTCTGCGGGGGGACAAGAGACCCAGTACTTC. Its translation: CASSLRSAGGQETQYF.

As regards this clonotype: The junction shows a germline mismatch at one end, possibly a read error. This chain connects TRBV3-1 to TRBJ1-1; perhaps TRBD1 as D (5 bases). This CDR3 has 12 residues. Germline V gene sequence: CDR1 LGHDT, CDR2 YNNKEL (reference sequence). CDR3 in amino acids: CAGSQDGGDAFF. CDR3 nucleotide sequence: TGTGCCGGCAGCCAAGACGGAGGGGACGCTTTCTTT.

This clonotype occurred many times. The genes are TRBV5-1 and TRBJ2-3, with 10 bases matching TRBD1. The CDR3 has 16 amino acids. From germline, CDR1 is SGHRS and CDR2 YFSETQ. J was trimmed by 2 bases and V by 4 bases; bases with no gene match: 7. CDR3 residues: CASSPGTGVITDTQYF. CDR3 sequence (DNA): TGCGCCAGCAGCCCCGGGACAGGGGTAATCACAGATACGCAGTATTTT. The full variable domain, its missing parts supplied by reference TRBV5-1 and TRBJ2-3, is KAGVTQTPRYLIKTRGQQVTLSCSPISGHRSVSWYQQTPGQGLQFLFEYFSETQRNKGNFPGRFSGRQFSNSRSEMNVSTLELGDSALYLCASSPGTGVITDTQYFGPGTRLTVL.

Only a few counts were recorded for this clonotype. The gene calls are TRBV4-3 and TRBJ1-2; 7 bases are shared with TRBD1. Germline V CDR1 and CDR2: LGHNA, YSLEER. With V trimmed by 0 bases and J by 5 bases, 9 bases remained unmatched. This CDR3 is 16 amino acids long. The CDR3 loop is CASSQEGRAGGYGYTF. DNA of the CDR3: TGCGCCAGCAGCCAAGAAGGCCGGGCAGGGGGGTATGGCTACACCTTC.

The chain joins TRBV29-1 to TRBJ2-1; no definite D call. The V gene lost 7 bases and the J gene lost 8 bases, with 18 bases spanning the gap. Germline CDR1 and CDR2: SQVTM and ANQGSEA. This CDR3 contains 13 residues. In DNA form, the CDR3 reads TGCAGCGCTGGGCGTCGGGTGGGCGATGAGCAGTTCTTC. Translating gives CSAGRRVGDEQFF.